These 16 T cell receptor beta chains originate from one sample sequenced in a study of Ad26.COV2.S vaccination and SARS-CoV-2 variants (dated by TCRdb to about 2021). Interpreted using the paper, the treatment or condition label stands for: around 19 received Ad26.COV2.S at low or high dose, single or two shots; about five received placebo; per-sample allocation not given. For vaccine and placebo recipients, repertoires were sequenced using samples collected on day 63 after the first injection. Receptors were amplified or captured by the immunoSEQ multiplex PCR assay. Held by TCRdb, this immuneACCESS table contains in-frame sequences only and omits some clones. Under half of the omission traces to an unresolved V gene where checked; the cause of the rest is unknown. This sample holds about 410,000 clones; around 92% were observed only once. The ten top clones hold around 1.7% of the sample. Sequences were derived from peripheral blood, sampled in a trial of Ad26.COV2.S vaccine versus placebo. These TCRs come from a person aged 18 to 65 who received the Ad26.COV2.S COVID-19 vaccine or a placebo.

The gene calls are TRBV6-6 and TRBJ2-7; D is undetermined. V was cut by 7 bases and J by 6 bases, with 22 bases left in between. Germline V gives CDR1 MNHNY, CDR2 SVGAGI (reference sequence). This CDR3 comprises 15 residues. The CDR3 DNA reads TGTGCCAGCAACGACCCCAACCAGGACCCGGGCGAGCAGTACTTC. Protein product: CASNDPNQDPGEQYF.

The table lists this clone with a count of one. This chain connects TRBV6-5 to TRBJ1-4; tentatively, D is TRBD1 (6 bases). CDR1 and CDR2 (germline): MNHEY, SVGAGI. Trimming took 0 bases from V and 6 from J, leaving 11 bases between them. This CDR3 spans 15 amino acids. The CDR3 loop reads CASSYSSRGDEKLFF. The CDR3, as DNA: TGTGCCAGCAGTTACTCGAGCAGGGGCGATGAAAAACTGTTTTTT.

The chain couples TRBV27 to TRBJ1-1; no reliable D call. V shed 6 bases and J shed 4 bases, with 18 bases lying between them. There are 15 residues in the CDR3. Germline V gives CDR1 MNHEY, CDR2 SMNVEV (reference sequence). The CDR3 sequence is CASRSSGPRGTEAFF. The CDR3 DNA follows: TGTGCCAGCAGATCTTCCGGGCCCCGGGGCACTGAAGCTTTCTTT.

The CDR3 reads CASTRDTQETQYF. The CDR3 DNA follows: TGTGCCAGCACCCGGGACACACAAGAGACCCAGTACTTC. This chain connects TRBV12-3 or TRBV12-4 to TRBJ2-5; D is possibly TRBD1 (6 bases). V was trimmed by 7 bases and J by 2 bases, leaving 11 bases between them. This CDR3 has 13 amino acids.

The chain has TRBV7-2 and TRBJ2-7; TRBD2 aligns across 11 bases. The trim removed 1 base at V and 6 bases at J, leaving 2 bases unmatched. Germline CDR1 reads SGHTA; CDR2 reads FQGNSA. The CDR3 extends over 14 amino acids. The DNA for the CDR3 is TGTGCCAGCAGCTTAGGTGGGACTAGCGGCGAGCAGTACTTC. This translates into CASSLGGTSGEQYF. Full variable domain (outside the CDR3, taken from reference TRBV7-2 and TRBJ2-7): GAGVSQSPSNKVTEKGKDVELRCDPISGHTALYWYRQSLGQGLEFLIYFQGNSAPDKSGLPSDRFSAERTGGSVSTLTIQRTQQEDSAVYLCASSLGGTSGEQYFGPGTRLTVT.

DNA of the CDR3: TGTGCCAGTAGTATTCAGGGGTCCACTGAAGCTTTCTTT. Protein sequence: CASSIQGSTEAFF. This chain links TRBV19 with TRBJ1-1; D is perhaps TRBD1 (6 bases). This CDR3 has 13 residues. V lost 3 bases and J 4 bases, leaving 9 bases between the germline ends. The germline V gene encodes CDR1 LNHDA and CDR2 SQIVND (reference sequence).

The table lists this clone with a few counts. The V call is TRBV5-4, the J call TRBJ1-2; TRBD1 matches 10 bases. The V and J ends lost 9 bases and 3 bases, in that order; junction bases with no gene match: 11. In germline, CDR1 is SGHNT, CDR2 YYREEE (reference sequence). This CDR3 spans 15 amino acids. The CDR3 DNA follows: TGTGCCACTACCATAGGACAGGGGGGCTACTATGGCTACACCTTC. Amino acids: CATTIGQGGYYGYTF.

The V and J genes are TRBV10-2 and TRBJ1-5, with 8 bases fitting TRBD1. J gave up 4 bases and V 3 bases, and 8 bases lay outside the gene matches. The CDR3 extends over 16 amino acids. Germline CDR1 and CDR2: WSHSY and SAAADI. This CDR3 is CASSDSDRGWNQPQHF. The CDR3 DNA is TGCGCCAGCAGTGACTCAGACAGGGGTTGGAATCAGCCCCAGCATTTT.

The chain uses TRBV5-5 and TRBJ1-1; 9 bases line up with TRBD1. V dropped 1 base and J dropped 1; count of bases not matched to a gene: 2. The CDR3 loop spans 15 amino acids. Germline values: CDR1 SGHKS, CDR2 YYEKEE (reference sequence). CDR3 in DNA: TGTGCCAGCAGCTTGACGACAGGGGGGAACACTGAAGCTTTCTTT. It encodes CASSLTTGGNTEAFF.

With regard to this clone: This same CDR3 is encoded by further DNA sequences in the sample. The chain combines TRBV30 with TRBJ1-3, with D unresolved. Germline V CDR1 and CDR2: GTSNPN, SVGIG (reference sequence). Trimming took off 4 bases at V and 4 bases at J, with 5 bases between the two ends. This CDR3 region has 11 residues. The CDR3 sequence is CAWTSGNTIYF. The CDR3 DNA reads TGTGCCTGGACGTCCGGAAACACCATATATTTT.

The chain joins TRBV5-4 to TRBJ1-5; D is possibly TRBD1 (5 bases). Trimming pared 4 bases from V and 0 bases from J, leaving 11 bases between. The CDR3 contains 15 residues. The germline CDR1 and CDR2 sequences are SGHNT and YYREEE (reference sequence). The DNA of the CDR3 is TGTGCCAGCAGCGAGGGACCCTATAGCAATCAGCCCCAGCATTTT. It encodes CASSEGPYSNQPQHF.

The chain links TRBV7-9 to TRBJ1-4; D remains unclear. The V end was cut by 8 bases, the J end by 7 bases, with 17 bases between. CDR1 and CDR2 (germline): SEHNR, FQNEAQ (reference sequence). The CDR3 spans 14 residues. CDR3: CASGVVSLAEKLFF. The CDR3 DNA follows: TGTGCCAGCGGAGTAGTTTCTCTGGCTGAAAAACTGTTTTTT.

The chain links TRBV30 to TRBJ2-3; 9 positions match TRBD1. CDR1 and CDR2 (germline): GTSNPN, SVGIG (reference sequence). V lost 5 bases and J lost 4; bases outside the gene matches: 10. CDR3 length: 15 residues. The CDR3 sequence: CAWGSGTGYADTQYF. Written as DNA, the CDR3 is TGTGCCTGGGGCTCCGGGACAGGGTATGCAGATACGCAGTATTTT.

The chain uses TRBV6-1 and TRBJ2-7, with a possible D match to TRBD2 (7 bases). Germline V CDR1 and CDR2: MNHNS, SASEGT. The CDR3 is 15 amino acids. The V end was cut by 3 bases, the J end by 6 bases, with 18 bases between. The CDR3 nucleotides read TGTGCCAGCAGTGATGGTGGGGGCTCGGGGGGCGAGCAGTACTTC. Amino acid sequence: CASSDGGGSGGEQYF.

The chain is built from TRBV6-2 or TRBV6-3 and TRBJ1-5, with 7 bases matching TRBD1. The germline V gene encodes CDR1 MNHEY and CDR2 SVGEGT. The V gene end was trimmed by 2 bases and the J gene end by 7 bases; junction bases not matched to a gene: 11. The CDR3 is 16 amino acids. CDR3 bases: TGTGCCAGCAGTTACCCACGAGGACAGGCGGGACAGCCCCAGCATTTT. This codes for CASSYPRGQAGQPQHF.

The rearrangement joins TRBV6-5 to TRBJ2-7, with TRBD2 matching over 9 bases. Trimming removed 5 bases from V and 5 bases from J; junction bases left unmatched: 4. This CDR3 contains 13 residues. CDR1 MNHEY and CDR2 SVGAGI come from the germline V gene. CDR3 DNA sequence: TGTGCCAGCAGTCCTAGCGGGGTGGACGAGCAGTACTTC. It is translated as CASSPSGVDEQYF.